This record looks at one T cell receptor beta chain sequence and its context. This sample is drawn from a study of blood T cell repertoires in COVID-19. CDR3 size: 15 residues. Germline assignment: CDR1 GTSNPN and CDR2 SVGIG (reference sequence). Trimming removed 0 bases from V and 10 bases from J; junction bases left unmatched: 7. The repertoire was sequenced with immunoSEQ multiplex PCR; TCRdb's copy has only in-frame clones and lacks some. The data hold more than 95,000 clones, with over 80% observed a single time. The rearrangement links TRBV30 to TRBJ1-4, with TRBD1 identical over 11 bases. The receptor comes from a man aged 60 to 75 with acute or convalescent COVID-19. The specimen sequenced was peripheral blood. CDR3 DNA sequence: TGTGCCTGGAGTGTACTGAGGACAGGGGGCGGAAAACTGTTTTTT. Translation: CAWSVLRTGGGKLFF.